The present entry profiles one T cell receptor beta chain with its context. J lost 7 bases, V lost 0 bases, and 4 bases had no gene match. This CDR3 comprises 14 residues. Per the germline V gene, CDR1 is SGHDT and CDR2 is YYEEEE. The source of the sample is a study of T cell changes during pregnancy in multiple sclerosis. Method: immunoSEQ multiplex PCR; TCRdb's copy keeps in-frame clones and lacks some. The table lists about 98,000 clones, around 92% of them singletons, with approximately 2% in the top ten. The chain uses TRBV5-6 and TRBJ1-5, with TRBD1 matching 7 bases. The sequence was obtained from a female donor in good health, enrolled as a control in a pregnancy study. The sequenced sample was peripheral blood, obtained after pregnancy. The CDR3 nucleotides read TGTGCCAGCAGCTTGGGACAGGGTGGACAGCCCCAGCATTTT. Its translation is CASSLGQGGQPQHF.